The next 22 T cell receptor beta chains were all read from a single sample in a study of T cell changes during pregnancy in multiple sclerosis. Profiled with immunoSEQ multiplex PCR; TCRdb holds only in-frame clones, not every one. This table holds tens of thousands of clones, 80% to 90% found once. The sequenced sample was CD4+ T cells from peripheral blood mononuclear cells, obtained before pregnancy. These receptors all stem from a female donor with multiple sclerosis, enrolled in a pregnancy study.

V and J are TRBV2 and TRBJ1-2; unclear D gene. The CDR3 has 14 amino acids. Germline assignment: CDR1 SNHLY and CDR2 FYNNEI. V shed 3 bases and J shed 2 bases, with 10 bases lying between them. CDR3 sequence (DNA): TGTGCCAGCAGTGACCAGACAACGAACTATGGCTACACCTTC. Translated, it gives CASSDQTTNYGYTF.

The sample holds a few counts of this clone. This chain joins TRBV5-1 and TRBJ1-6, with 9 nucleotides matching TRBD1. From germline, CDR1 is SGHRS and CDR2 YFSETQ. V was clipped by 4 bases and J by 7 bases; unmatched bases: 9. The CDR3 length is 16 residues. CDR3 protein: CASSPRTGVPNSPLHF. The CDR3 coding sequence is TGCGCCAGCAGCCCGAGGACAGGGGTTCCCAATTCACCCCTCCACTTT.

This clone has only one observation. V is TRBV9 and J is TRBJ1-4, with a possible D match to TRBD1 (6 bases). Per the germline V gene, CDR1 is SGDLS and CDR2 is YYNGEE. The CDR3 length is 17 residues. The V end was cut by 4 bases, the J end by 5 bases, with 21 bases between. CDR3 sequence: CASSPRPGAATNEKLFF. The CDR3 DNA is TGTGCCAGCAGCCCCCGTCCAGGGGCCGCCACGAATGAAAAACTGTTTTTT.

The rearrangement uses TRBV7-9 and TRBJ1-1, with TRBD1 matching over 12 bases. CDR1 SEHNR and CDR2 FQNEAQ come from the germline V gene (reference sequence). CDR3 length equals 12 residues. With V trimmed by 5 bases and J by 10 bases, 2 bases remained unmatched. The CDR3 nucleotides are TGTGCCAGCAGCCTGGGACAGGGGGCAGCTTTCTTT. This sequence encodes CASSLGQGAAFF.

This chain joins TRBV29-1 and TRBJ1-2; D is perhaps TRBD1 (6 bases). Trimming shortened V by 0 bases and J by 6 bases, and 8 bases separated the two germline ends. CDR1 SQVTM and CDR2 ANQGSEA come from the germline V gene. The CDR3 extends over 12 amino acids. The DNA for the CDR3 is TGCAGCGTTGAAGAACAGGGTAATGGCTACACCTTC. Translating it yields CSVEEQGNGYTF.

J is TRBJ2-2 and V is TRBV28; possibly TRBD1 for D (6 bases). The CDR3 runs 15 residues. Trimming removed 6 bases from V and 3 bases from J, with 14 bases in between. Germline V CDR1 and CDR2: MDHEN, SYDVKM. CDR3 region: CASSHGRGYTGELFF. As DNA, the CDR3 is TGTGCCAGCAGCCACGGAAGGGGGTACACCGGGGAGCTGTTTTTT.

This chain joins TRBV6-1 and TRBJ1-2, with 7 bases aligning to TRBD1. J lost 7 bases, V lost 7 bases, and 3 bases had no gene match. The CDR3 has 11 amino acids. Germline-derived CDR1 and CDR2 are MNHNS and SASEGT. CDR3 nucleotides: TGTGCCAGCATGGGACAGAGTGGCTACACCTTC. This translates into CASMGQSGYTF.

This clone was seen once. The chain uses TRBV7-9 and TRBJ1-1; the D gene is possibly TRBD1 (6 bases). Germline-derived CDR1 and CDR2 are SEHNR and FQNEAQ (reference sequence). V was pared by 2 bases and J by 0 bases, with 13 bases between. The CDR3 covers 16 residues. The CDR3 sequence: CASSLKGVGMNTEAFF. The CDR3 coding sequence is TGTGCCAGCAGCTTAAAGGGGGTGGGGATGAACACTGAAGCTTTCTTT. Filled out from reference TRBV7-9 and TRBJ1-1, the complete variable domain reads DTGVSQNPRHKITKRGQNVTFRCDPISEHNRLYWYRQTLGQGPEFLTYFQNEAQLEKSRLLSDRFSAERPKGSFSTLEIQRTEQGDSAMYLCASSLKGVGMNTEAFFGQGTRLTVV.

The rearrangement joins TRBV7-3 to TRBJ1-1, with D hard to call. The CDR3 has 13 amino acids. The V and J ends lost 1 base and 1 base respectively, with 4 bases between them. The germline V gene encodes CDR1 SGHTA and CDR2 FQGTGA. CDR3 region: CASSLSRNTEAFF. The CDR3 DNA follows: TGTGCCAGCAGCTTAAGTCGGAACACTGAAGCTTTCTTT.

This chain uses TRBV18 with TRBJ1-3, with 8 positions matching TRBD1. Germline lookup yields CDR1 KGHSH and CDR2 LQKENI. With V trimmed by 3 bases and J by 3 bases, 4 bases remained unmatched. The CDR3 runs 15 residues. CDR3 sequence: CASSPTRGLGNTIYF. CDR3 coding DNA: TGTGCCAGCTCACCGACCAGGGGGCTTGGAAACACCATATATTTT.

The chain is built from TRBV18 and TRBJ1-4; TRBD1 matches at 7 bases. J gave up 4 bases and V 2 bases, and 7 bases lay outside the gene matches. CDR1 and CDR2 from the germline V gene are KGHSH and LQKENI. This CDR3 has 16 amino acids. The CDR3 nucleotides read TGTGCCAGCTCACCAAACAGGGGTGGAGTTAATGAAAAACTGTTTTTT. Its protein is CASSPNRGGVNEKLFF. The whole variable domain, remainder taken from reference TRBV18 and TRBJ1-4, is NAGVMQNPRHLVRRRGQEARLRCSPMKGHSHVYWYRQLPEEGLKFMVYLQKENIIDESGMPKERFSAEFPKEGPSILRIQQVVRGDSAAYFCASSPNRGGVNEKLFFGSGTQLSVL.

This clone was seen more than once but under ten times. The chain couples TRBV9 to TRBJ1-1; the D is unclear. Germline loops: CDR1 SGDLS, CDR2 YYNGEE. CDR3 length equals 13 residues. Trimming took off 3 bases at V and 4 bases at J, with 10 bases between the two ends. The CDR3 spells CASSAHEGTEAFF. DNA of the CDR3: TGTGCCAGCAGCGCCCATGAGGGCACTGAAGCTTTCTTT.

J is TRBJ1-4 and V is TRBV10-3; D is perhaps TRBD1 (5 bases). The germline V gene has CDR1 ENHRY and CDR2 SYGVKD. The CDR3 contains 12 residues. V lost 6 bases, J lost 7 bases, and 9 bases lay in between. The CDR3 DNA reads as TGTGCCATCAGCTCTGACAGTGAAAAACTGTTTTTT. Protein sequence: CAISSDSEKLFF.

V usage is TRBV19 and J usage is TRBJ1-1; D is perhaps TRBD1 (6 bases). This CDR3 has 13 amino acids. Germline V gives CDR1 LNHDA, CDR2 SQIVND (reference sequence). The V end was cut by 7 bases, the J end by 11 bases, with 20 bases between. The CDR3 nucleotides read TGTGCCAGTAATTCCCGGGACACTCCCTGGGCTTTCTTT. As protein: CASNSRDTPWAFF.

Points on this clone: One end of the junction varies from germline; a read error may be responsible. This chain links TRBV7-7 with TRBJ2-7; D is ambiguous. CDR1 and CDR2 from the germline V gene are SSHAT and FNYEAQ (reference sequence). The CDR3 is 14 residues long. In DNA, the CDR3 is TGTGCTAGCAGCTTAGTGGTTAGCTCCTACGAGCAGTACTTC. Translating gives CASSLVVSSYEQYF. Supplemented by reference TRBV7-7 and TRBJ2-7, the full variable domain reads GAGVSQSPRYKVTKRGQDVTLRCDPISSHATLYWYQQALGQGPEFLTYFNYEAQPDKSGLPSDRFSAERPEGSISTLTIQRTEQRDSAMYRCASSLVVSSYEQYFGPGTRLTVT.

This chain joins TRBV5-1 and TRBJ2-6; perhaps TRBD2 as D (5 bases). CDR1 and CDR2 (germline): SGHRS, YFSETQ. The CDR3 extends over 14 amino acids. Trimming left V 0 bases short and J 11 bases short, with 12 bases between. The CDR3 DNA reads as TGCGCCAGCAGCTTGGGGGCAGTGAGGGACGTCCTGACTTTC. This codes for CASSLGAVRDVLTF.

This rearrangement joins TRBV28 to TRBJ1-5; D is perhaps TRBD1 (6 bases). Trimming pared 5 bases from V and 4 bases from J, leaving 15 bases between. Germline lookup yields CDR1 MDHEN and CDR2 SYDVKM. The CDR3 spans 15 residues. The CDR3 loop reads CASSGTTGRNQPQHF. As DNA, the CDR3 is TGTGCCAGCAGTGGGACTACAGGGCGGAATCAGCCCCAGCATTTT.

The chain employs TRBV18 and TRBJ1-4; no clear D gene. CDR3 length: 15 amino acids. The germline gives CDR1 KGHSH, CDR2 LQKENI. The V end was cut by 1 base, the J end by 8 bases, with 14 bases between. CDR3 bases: TGTGCCAGCTCACCACGTGGAGGGTGGGAGGAAAAACTGTTTTTT. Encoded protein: CASSPRGGWEEKLFF.

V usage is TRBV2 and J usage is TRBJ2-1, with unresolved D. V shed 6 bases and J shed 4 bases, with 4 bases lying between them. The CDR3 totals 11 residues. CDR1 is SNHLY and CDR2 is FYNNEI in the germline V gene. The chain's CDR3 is CASSAYNEQFF. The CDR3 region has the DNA TGTGCCAGCAGCGCGTACAATGAGCAGTTCTTC.

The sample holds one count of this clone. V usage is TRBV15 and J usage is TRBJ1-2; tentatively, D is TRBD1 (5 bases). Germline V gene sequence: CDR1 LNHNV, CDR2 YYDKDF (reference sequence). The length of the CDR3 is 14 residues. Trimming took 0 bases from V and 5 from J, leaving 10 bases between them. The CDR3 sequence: CATSRDQGGYGYTF. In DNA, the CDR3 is TGTGCCACCAGCAGAGATCAGGGAGGGTATGGCTACACCTTC.

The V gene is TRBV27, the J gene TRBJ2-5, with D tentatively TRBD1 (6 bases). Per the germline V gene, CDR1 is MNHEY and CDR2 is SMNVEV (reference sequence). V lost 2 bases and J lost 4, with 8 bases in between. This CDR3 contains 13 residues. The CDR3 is CASSLVRGETQYF. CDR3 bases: TGTGCCAGCAGTTTAGTCAGGGGAGAGACCCAGTACTTC.

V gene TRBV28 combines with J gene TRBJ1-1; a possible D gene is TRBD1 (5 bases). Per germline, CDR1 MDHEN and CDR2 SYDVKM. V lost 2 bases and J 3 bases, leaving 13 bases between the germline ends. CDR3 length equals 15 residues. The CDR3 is CASSLGGDGYTEAFF. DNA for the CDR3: TGTGCCAGCAGTTTAGGGGGGGACGGATACACTGAAGCTTTCTTT.